These T cell receptor beta chains were read from a single sample in a study of cytomegalovirus exposure and HLA in healthy donors. The assay was immunoSEQ multiplex PCR, and TCRdb's table has in-frame clones only and misses some. The table lists about 120,000 clones, 70% to 85% of them singletons. The specimen was PBMCs. These receptors were obtained from a woman in her forties or fifties in good health and CMV-seropositive. The CDR3 runs from the conserved cysteine through the conserved F or W. The size field is filled for only some rows; it gives once, few, many or a size class.

j_call: TRBJ1-1; v_call: TRBV7-9; clone_size: NA; cdr3_aa: CASSPFGVNTEAFF
j_call: TRBJ1-2; v_call: TRBV21-1; clone_size: NA; cdr3_aa: CASSKWGDRGGYTF
j_call: TRBJ1-3; v_call: TRBV6-6; clone_size: NA; cdr3_aa: CASSYLPSSGNTIYF
j_call: TRBJ2-2; v_call: TRBV9; clone_size: NA; cdr3_aa: CASSVGTGGNTGELFF
j_call: TRBJ2-7; v_call: TRBV18; clone_size: few; cdr3_aa: CASSQSLQGSTYEQYF
j_call: TRBJ2-5; v_call: TRBV29-1; clone_size: NA; cdr3_aa: CSVEDGGGAGAETQYF
j_call: TRBJ1-4; v_call: TRBV18; clone_size: NA; cdr3_aa: CASSPSAPGKGGEKLFF
j_call: TRBJ2-7; v_call: TRBV7-2; clone_size: NA; cdr3_aa: CASSLDDYLGSYEQYF
j_call: TRBJ2-6; v_call: TRBV5-1; clone_size: NA; cdr3_aa: CASRPNSGTASGANVLTF
j_call: TRBJ2-5; v_call: TRBV5-1; clone_size: NA; cdr3_aa: CASSFVAEQETQYF
j_call: TRBJ1-2; v_call: TRBV13; clone_size: few; cdr3_aa: CASKVHGGYGYTF
j_call: TRBJ1-2; v_call: TRBV10-2; clone_size: NA; cdr3_aa: CASSPGGYYGYTF
j_call: TRBJ2-7; v_call: TRBV7-2; clone_size: NA; cdr3_aa: CASSPDDPGAKYF
j_call: TRBJ1-1; v_call: TRBV5-6; clone_size: once; cdr3_aa: CASSLQEEAFF
j_call: TRBJ1-2; v_call: TRBV10-3; clone_size: NA; cdr3_aa: CAISVRVLDGYTF
j_call: TRBJ1-1; v_call: TRBV5-1; clone_size: NA; cdr3_aa: CASSLGGIEEAFF
j_call: TRBJ1-1; v_call: TRBV7-6; clone_size: NA; cdr3_aa: CASSLGQGYMNTEAFF
j_call: TRBJ1-2; v_call: TRBV9; clone_size: NA; cdr3_aa: CASSVQDKGYTF
j_call: TRBJ2-7; v_call: TRBV10-3; clone_size: NA; cdr3_aa: CAINPGEGYEQYF
j_call: TRBJ2-1; v_call: TRBV6-5; clone_size: NA; cdr3_aa: CASTGQGGNEQFF
j_call: TRBJ2-7; v_call: TRBV10-3; clone_size: NA; cdr3_aa: CAISENNYEQYF
j_call: TRBJ1-2; v_call: TRBV28; clone_size: NA; cdr3_aa: CASSLTVYGYTF
j_call: TRBJ1-5; v_call: TRBV4-1; clone_size: NA; cdr3_aa: CASSQEGDRGNQPQHF
j_call: TRBJ1-2; v_call: TRBV4-3; clone_size: NA; cdr3_aa: CASSQGPANYGYTF
j_call: TRBJ2-5; v_call: TRBV7-2; clone_size: NA; cdr3_aa: CASSAGWGGQETQYF
j_call: TRBJ1-1; v_call: TRBV6-4; clone_size: NA; cdr3_aa: CASSAQGGGTEAFF
j_call: TRBJ1-5; v_call: TRBV6-1; clone_size: NA; cdr3_aa: CASSEASTANQPQHF
j_call: TRBJ1-2; v_call: TRBV29-1; clone_size: NA; cdr3_aa: CSVEGQASFRGYTF
j_call: TRBJ1-1; v_call: TRBV4-3; clone_size: few; cdr3_aa: CASSQARTGGIDTEAFF
j_call: TRBJ1-5; v_call: TRBV4-2; clone_size: NA; cdr3_aa: CASSPRGQARANQPQHF
j_call: TRBJ2-3; v_call: TRBV5-8; clone_size: NA; cdr3_aa: CASSGEWGGSGDTQYF
j_call: TRBJ2-5; v_call: TRBV5-1; clone_size: once; cdr3_aa: CASSTGLQETQYF
j_call: TRBJ1-4; v_call: TRBV7-9; clone_size: NA; cdr3_aa: CASSLGTGDEKLFF
j_call: TRBJ2-5; v_call: TRBV5-1; clone_size: NA; cdr3_aa: CASQEPYQETQYF
j_call: TRBJ1-5; v_call: TRBV7-8; clone_size: NA; cdr3_aa: CASSLVAGPQPQHF
j_call: TRBJ1-6; v_call: TRBV30; clone_size: few; cdr3_aa: CAWSEQYNSPLHF
j_call: TRBJ1-1; v_call: TRBV7-6; clone_size: NA; cdr3_aa: CASSLTGTGDNEAFF
j_call: TRBJ2-7; v_call: TRBV10-3; clone_size: NA; cdr3_aa: CAIRAETDSDSYEQYF
j_call: TRBJ2-5; v_call: TRBV7-9; clone_size: NA; cdr3_aa: CASSYKETQYF
j_call: TRBJ1-4; v_call: TRBV19; clone_size: once; cdr3_aa: CASSMGGINEKLFF
j_call: TRBJ1-1; v_call: TRBV5-1; clone_size: once; cdr3_aa: CASSPGQGVTEAFF
j_call: TRBJ2-7; v_call: TRBV19; clone_size: NA; cdr3_aa: CASSSGGIYEQYF